This is a list of T cell receptor beta chains from one sample in a study of T cell responses to AZD1222 COVID-19 vaccine. Repertoires were generated with immunoSEQ multiplex PCR, while TCRdb's copy carries only in-frame clones and drops some. The profile covers around 150,000 clones, with 90% appearing a single time and approximately 6.3% taken by the ten largest. The input for sequencing was peripheral blood, taken 28 days after the second AZD1222 dose. These receptors came from an adult who received the AZD1222 COVID-19 vaccine. Both conserved end residues are part of each CDR3. The order of the fields is D gene, J gene, clone size, CDR3 length, V gene, CDR3 DNA, CDR3 protein. The D gene is left open where the match is weak. The size of a clone is reported for some rows only, either as once, few or many, or as a class for expanded clones.

NA,TRBJ2-5,once,16,TRBV5-4,TGTGCCAGCAGCCCCGGAGGGGGGAGCCTAAGCGAGACCCAGTACTTC,CASSPGGGSLSETQYF
NA,TRBJ1-3,NA,19,TRBV18,TGTGCCAGCTCACCTAGGCTCTTGTCCTCGCCCCCCTCTGGAAACACCATATATTTT,CASSPRLLSSPPSGNTIYF
TRBD1,TRBJ1-5,NA,16,TRBV15,TGTGCCACCAGCAGAACGGGGCAGGGGGACTCTCAGCCCCAGCATTTT,CATSRTGQGDSQPQHF
TRBD1,TRBJ2-7,once,14,TRBV18,TGTGCCAGCTCACCAAGGGACAGGGGAAGCGAGCAGTACTTC,CASSPRDRGSEQYF
TRBD1,TRBJ1-2,NA,13,TRBV5-1,TGCGCCAGCAGAGACGGGACAGGCTATGGCTACACCTTC,CASRDGTGYGYTF
NA,TRBJ1-5,few,14,TRBV2,TGTGCCAGCAGTGTTCTAAATAGCAATCAGCCCCAGCATTTT,CASSVLNSNQPQHF
NA,TRBJ2-5,NA,14,TRBV7-2,TGTGCCAGCAGCTCTCGCCGCAGACAAGAGACCCAGTACTTC,CASSSRRRQETQYF
NA,TRBJ1-5,NA,15,TRBV6-1,TGTGCCAGCAGTGAAGGTATTGGTAGCAATCAGCCCCAGCATTTT,CASSEGIGSNQPQHF
TRBD1,TRBJ2-5,NA,13,TRBV28,TGTGCCAGCAGTCCAGGGGGACAAGAGACCCAGTACTTC,CASSPGGQETQYF
NA,TRBJ2-7,NA,15,TRBV7-9,TGTGCCAGCAGCTTATTAACAGGAGGTACCTACGAGCAGTACTTC,CASSLLTGGTYEQYF
NA,TRBJ2-7,NA,18,TRBV23-1,TGCGCCAGCAGTCAAGCCGGTTGTCGGACTAAATACAACTACGAGCAGTACTTC,CASSQAGCRTKYNYEQYF
NA,TRBJ1-6,NA,14,TRBV28,TGTGCCAGCAAAGCGGAGGGGTATAATTCACCCCTCCACTTT,CASKAEGYNSPLHF
TRBD1,TRBJ1-3,once,15,TRBV7-2,TGTGCCAGCAGCTTCACAGGGGGCCCTGGAAACACCATATATTTT,CASSFTGGPGNTIYF
NA,TRBJ1-5,NA,17,TRBV28,TGTGCCAGCAGCTCTAATAAGGGGCTAAATAGCAATCAGCCCCAGCATTTT,CASSSNKGLNSNQPQHF
TRBD1,TRBJ1-2,NA,13,TRBV28,TGTGCCAGCAGGGACGGGACAGGATCCGGCTACACCTTC,CASRDGTGSGYTF
NA,TRBJ2-1,NA,12,TRBV2,TGTGCCAGCAGACTAGACCACCCCGGTCCGTTCTTC,CASRLDHPGPFF
NA,TRBJ2-5,few,18,TRBV7-2,TGTGCCAGCAGCTCCCCCCGGAGGCTCAACGTCAGGGGAGAGACCCAGTACTTC,CASSSPRRLNVRGETQYF